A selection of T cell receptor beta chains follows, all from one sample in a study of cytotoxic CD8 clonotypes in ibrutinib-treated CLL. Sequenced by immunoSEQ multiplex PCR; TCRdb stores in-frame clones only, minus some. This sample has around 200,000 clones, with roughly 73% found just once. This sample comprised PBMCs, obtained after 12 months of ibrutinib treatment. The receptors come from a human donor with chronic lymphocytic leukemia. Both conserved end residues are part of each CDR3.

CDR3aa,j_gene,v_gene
CASSQVGGLGTDTQYF,TRBJ2-3,TRBV14
CASSIQGLPPYEQYF,TRBJ2-7,TRBV19
CASSWGHVLPYEQYF,TRBJ2-7,TRBV11-2
CASRGTGATYEQYF,TRBJ2-7,TRBV6-1
CASSWPGTNTDTQYF,TRBJ2-3,TRBV13
CASSLIGAGANVLTF,TRBJ2-6,TRBV5-6
CASRTGGSNQPQHF,TRBJ1-5,TRBV28
CATSRGGGQGAYEQYF,TRBJ2-7,TRBV15
CASSWGDGLYEQYF,TRBJ2-7,TRBV7-9
CASSSSGGPREAFF,TRBJ1-1,TRBV6-5
CASTQSGTRELFF,TRBJ2-2,TRBV2
CASSFVAGRANEQFF,TRBJ2-1,TRBV5-4
CASSLLDRRGELFF,TRBJ2-2,TRBV7-9
CASSLGGPNTGELFF,TRBJ2-2,TRBV9
CASSILPGAEYGYTF,TRBJ1-2,TRBV19
CAISSRDSSYNEQFF,TRBJ2-1,TRBV10-3
CASTKNPGQGETQYF,TRBJ2-5,TRBV21-1
CASSPQGVSYEQYF,TRBJ2-7,TRBV7-9
CASIMDCQGTYEQYF,TRBJ2-7,TRBV21-1
CASSGPGTPQHF,TRBJ1-5,TRBV19
CASSSPTRGYNSPLHF,TRBJ1-6,TRBV19
CASSHAGWRESTDTQYF,TRBJ2-3,TRBV4-2
CASRDGQGTNQPQHF,TRBJ1-5,TRBV10-2
CTSTGATNEKLFF,TRBJ1-4,TRBV6-1
CASSTTPSGTYEQYF,TRBJ2-7,TRBV5-6
CASSLGREIHEQFF,TRBJ2-1,TRBV5-1
CASSFKGEETQYF,TRBJ2-5,TRBV5-1
CASSTDRVAEAFF,TRBJ1-1,TRBV2
CASSSGAGVDEQFF,TRBJ2-1,TRBV6-5
CASSPTRTDTQYF,TRBJ2-3,TRBV11-3
CASSFAEQETQYF,TRBJ2-5,TRBV7-2
CASSYGGTDYEQYF,TRBJ2-7,TRBV7-6
CASSFALNEKLFF,TRBJ1-4,TRBV7-2
CSAQEGQRNSPLHF,TRBJ1-6,TRBV29-1
CASIEAGMNTEAFF,TRBJ1-1,TRBV19
CASSLNPWWGETQYF,TRBJ2-5,TRBV27
CASSYYTGLAGEQYF,TRBJ2-7,TRBV6-5
CASLSGTSPLRGYTF,TRBJ1-2,TRBV19
CASSEGAASNQPQHF,TRBJ1-5,TRBV6-1
CASSGGLRDSPLHF,TRBJ1-6,TRBV9
CASSSPGGTYEQYF,TRBJ2-7,TRBV7-8
CASSRGLPPHNEQFF,TRBJ2-1,TRBV14
CASSSPAGTNYGYTF,TRBJ1-2,TRBV6-5
CSVGWETQYF,TRBJ2-5,TRBV29-1
CASQSGATPTGEQYF,TRBJ2-7,TRBV27
CASTGLAGGTDTQYF,TRBJ2-3,TRBV10-3
CASSVYGSGANVLTF,TRBJ2-6,TRBV9